These 14 T cell receptor beta chains were sequenced from one sample in a study of neurological immune-mediated disorders. MiXCR, applied by TCRdb to the 5' RACE reads, yields one record per CDR3 protein. Of under 90,000 distinct CDR3 sequences listed, approximately 9.4% are singletons. The sample consisted of PBMCs. The receptors come from a man aged 45-65 years in good health.

There are many counts of this clonotype. V usage is TRBV7-8 and J usage is TRBJ1-3; D ambiguous. Deletions cut 0 bases from V and 0 bases from J, with 9 bases between. The CDR3 is 16 residues long. Per the germline V gene, CDR1 is SGHVS and CDR2 is FQNEAQ. The CDR3 here is CASSLAGYYSGNTIYF. CDR3 coding DNA: TGTGCCAGCAGCTTAGCCGGATACTACTCTGGAAACACCATATATTTT.

V and J are TRBV7-3 and TRBJ2-7; a weak D match, TRBD1 (5 bases). CDR3 length: 14 amino acids. Germline loops: CDR1 SGHTA, CDR2 FQGTGA. CDR3 nucleotide sequence: TGTGCAAACAGCTTAACAGGCCCATCCTACGAGCAGTACTTC. Protein product: CANSLTGPSYEQYF.

The table lists this clonotype with many counts. This chain links TRBV6-1 with TRBJ1-4; 7 bases align to TRBD1. CDR3 length: 15 amino acids. With V trimmed by 5 bases and J by 3 bases, 6 bases remained unmatched. Germline loops: CDR1 MNHNS, CDR2 SASEGT. The CDR3 DNA follows: TGTGCCAGCAGTATTCAGGGGGGAGCTAATGAAAAACTGTTTTTT. This sequence encodes CASSIQGGANEKLFF.

This clonotype was detected many times. The CDR3 bases are TGCAGTGCTATGGGGGCCAATGAGCAGTTCTTC. As protein: CSAMGANEQFF. The chain carries TRBV20-1 and TRBJ2-1, with a weak D call TRBD1 (6 bases). This CDR3 has 11 amino acids. Germline V gene data show CDR1 as DFQATT and CDR2 as SNEGSKA (reference sequence). Trimming took off 4 bases at V and 6 bases at J, with 7 bases between the two ends.

This clonotype was seen repeatedly, ten times or more. This rearrangement joins TRBV7-9 to TRBJ1-3; no firm D call. The CDR3 covers 12 residues. The germline V gene has CDR1 SEHNR and CDR2 FQNEAQ (reference sequence). V lost 3 bases and J 4 bases, leaving 4 bases between the germline ends. Here the CDR3 DNA reads TGTGCCAGCAGCTTTTCCGGAAACACCATATATTTT. Its translation: CASSFSGNTIYF.

This clonotype was seen a few times. This rearrangement joins TRBV20-1 to TRBJ1-6; 7 nucleotides agree with TRBD1. This CDR3 is 18 amino acids long. Losses at the gene ends were 0 bases for V and 3 bases for J; bases not matched to a gene: 11. CDR1 is DFQATT and CDR2 is SNEGSKA in the germline V gene (reference sequence). CDR3 protein: CSARDKYRGGFYNSPLHF. CDR3 nucleotide sequence: TGCAGTGCTAGAGACAAATACAGAGGGGGCTTCTATAATTCACCCCTCCACTTT.

This clonotype showed up many times. This chain links TRBV6-5 with TRBJ1-6, with a weak D call TRBD1 (5 bases). This CDR3 contains 16 residues. The V and J ends lost 0 bases and 7 bases respectively, with 13 bases between them. Per the germline V gene, CDR1 is MNHEY and CDR2 is SVGAGI. CDR3 region: CASSYSRQSLNSPLHF. CDR3 DNA: TGTGCCAGCAGTTACTCGAGACAGTCCTTGAATTCACCCCTCCACTTT.

This clonotype occurred many times. CDR3: CASSLEPGASGNTIYF. The CDR3 DNA reads as TGTGCCAGCAGCTTAGAACCAGGAGCCTCTGGAAACACCATATATTTT. V usage is TRBV7-9 and J usage is TRBJ1-3; D unresolved. The CDR3 is 16 residues long. Germline V gene sequence: CDR1 SEHNR, CDR2 FQNEAQ (reference sequence). The V gene lost 1 base and the J gene lost 0 bases, with 10 bases spanning the gap.

The sample holds many counts of this clonotype. The chain has TRBV3-1 and TRBJ2-3; D is undetermined. Germline V lookup: CDR1 LGHDT, CDR2 YNNKEL (reference sequence). The length of the CDR3 is 13 residues. The ends were cut back, 2 bases at V and 3 bases at J, with 6 bases in the middle. The CDR3 loop reads CASSQIETDTQYF. As DNA, the CDR3 is TGTGCCAGCAGCCAAATTGAAACAGATACGCAGTATTTT.

This clonotype came up many times. V usage is TRBV28 and J usage is TRBJ2-1, with TRBD1 matching over 7 bases. Trimming at V came to 8 bases and at J to 4 bases, leaving 8 bases not matched to a gene. Germline V gene lookup returns CDR1 MDHEN and CDR2 SYDVKM. The CDR3 is 14 amino acids. The DNA of the CDR3 is TGTGCCAGCCAAAGAGGGGGCGCGTACAATGAGCAGTTCTTC. Amino acids: CASQRGGAYNEQFF.

This clonotype showed up many times. The chain uses TRBV6-5 and TRBJ2-7; D not certain. The CDR3 loop spans 15 amino acids. Looked up from germline, CDR1 is MNHEY and CDR2 is SVGAGI. Trimming stripped 6 bases from V and 4 bases from J, with 19 bases between. The CDR3 sequence: CASSLGPPSTYEQYF. DNA for the CDR3: TGTGCCAGCAGCCTCGGACCGCCGTCCACTTACGAGCAGTACTTC.

This CDR3 reads CASKAETTNEKLFF. DNA for the CDR3: TGTGCCAGCAAGGCGGAGACAACTAATGAAAAACTGTTTTTT. This chain uses TRBV25-1 with TRBJ1-4; D is ambiguous. Germline V CDR1 and CDR2: MGHDK, SYGVNS. V shed 7 bases and J shed 0 bases, with 9 bases lying between them. The CDR3 covers 14 residues.

This clonotype was observed many times. CDR3 sequence (DNA): TGTGCCAGCAGCCTATCCGGGACAGGACTCAATAATTCACCCCTCCACTTT. Translating gives CASSLSGTGLNNSPLHF. This rearrangement joins TRBV7-2 to TRBJ1-6; 8 bases are a match to TRBD1. Looked up from germline, CDR1 is SGHTA and CDR2 is FQGNSA. The CDR3 consists of 17 residues. V lost 5 bases, J lost 5 bases, and 11 bases stayed unmatched.

This clonotype occurred many times. The chain couples TRBV6-2 or TRBV6-3 to TRBJ2-2; possible D gene TRBD1, 6 bases. V shed 11 bases and J shed 6 bases, with 19 bases lying between them. This CDR3 region has 14 residues. Germline loops: CDR1 MNHEY, CDR2 SVGEGT. CDR3 loop: CAGGRLPLAGELFF. CDR3 DNA: TGTGCCGGGGGCAGACTCCCGTTGGCCGGGGAGCTGTTTTTT.